The 30 T cell receptor beta chains in this list originate from one sample, sequenced in a study of CD8 T cells in ankylosing spondylitis. TCRdb recomputed calls from the 5' RACE reads with MiXCR, one row per CDR3 protein. The sample contains 250,000 to 300,000 distinct CDR3 sequences, 20% of which appear only once. Sample: blood, either unsorted or a sorted T cell fraction (not recorded which). These TCRs come from a male donor with ankylosing spondylitis or in good health (not recorded which).

There are a few counts of this clonotype. The chain combines TRBV7-8 with TRBJ2-1; 10 bases align to TRBD2. Germline CDR1 reads SGHVS; CDR2 reads FQNEAQ. This CDR3 has 15 amino acids. V trimming: 5 bases; J trimming: 7 bases; junction bases outside the gene matches: 8. The CDR3 is CASSHLSGGANEQFF. As DNA, the CDR3 is TGTGCCAGCAGCCATCTGAGCGGGGGGGCGAATGAGCAGTTCTTC.

The chain links TRBV20-1 to TRBJ2-3; 11 bases line up with TRBD2. Germline trimming cut 6 bases from V and 3 bases from J; bases unmatched to any gene: 14. The CDR3 consists of 17 residues. CDR1 is DFQATT, CDR2 SNEGSKA, per germline (reference sequence). This chain's CDR3 is CSAPTSGRGFGTDTQYF. CDR3 sequence (DNA): TGCAGTGCCCCCACTAGCGGGAGAGGGTTTGGGACAGATACGCAGTATTTT.

On this clonotype: A read error is possible here, since a much larger clone lies one base away. This chain uses TRBV9 with TRBJ1-1, with D maybe TRBD1 (6 bases). Germline V gene sequence: CDR1 SGDLS, CDR2 YYNGEE. CDR3 length: 17 amino acids. DNA of the CDR3: TGTGCCAACAGCGTAGGCTCCGGGGGGGCCCAGAACACTGAAGCTTTCTTT. This gives the protein CANSVGSGGAQNTEAFF.

This clonotype was found a few times. V and J are TRBV12-5 and TRBJ2-2; D unresolved. Germline V gene lookup returns CDR1 LGHNT and CDR2 FRNRAP. This CDR3 contains 14 residues. V lost 1 base and J 3 bases, leaving 6 bases between the germline ends. CDR3 sequence: CASGLAPDTGELFF. Written as DNA, the CDR3 is TGTGCTAGTGGTTTGGCCCCAGACACCGGGGAGCTGTTTTTT. Full variable domain (outside the CDR3, taken from reference TRBV12-5 and TRBJ2-2): DARVTQTPRHKVTEMGQEVTMRCQPILGHNTVFWYRQTMMQGLELLAYFRNRAPLDDSGMPKDRFSAEMPDATLATLKIQPSEPRDSAVYFCASGLAPDTGELFFGEGSRLTVL.

This rearrangement joins TRBV20-1 to TRBJ1-2; D perhaps matches TRBD1 (6 bases). V lost 1 base and J lost 6, with 9 bases in between. Germline V gives CDR1 DFQATT, CDR2 SNEGSKA (reference sequence). The CDR3 runs to 12 residues. The CDR3 DNA reads TGCAGTGCTAGAGGGCCAGGGGATGGCTACACCTTC. Amino acids: CSARGPGDGYTF.

This clonotype appeared a few times. The chain has TRBV3-1 and TRBJ2-1; 9 nucleotides agree with TRBD1. Trimming removed 3 bases from V and 4 bases from J; junction bases left unmatched: 4. This CDR3 is built from 15 residues. The germline gives CDR1 LGHDT, CDR2 YNNKEL (reference sequence). CDR3 amino acids: CASSHSGTGYNEQFF. CDR3 bases: TGTGCCAGCAGCCATTCCGGGACAGGGTACAATGAGCAGTTCTTC.

The chain employs TRBV12-3 or TRBV12-4 and TRBJ2-3; D not certain. Between the trimmed V and J ends, which lost 0 bases and 5 bases, there was a span of 12 bases. This CDR3 has 15 residues. The CDR3 nucleotides read TGTGCCAGCAGTTTAGCGATGGTACACCAAGATACGCAGTATTTT. The encoded protein is CASSLAMVHQDTQYF.

There are a few counts of this clonotype. The chain is built from TRBV7-2 and TRBJ1-2; no clear D gene. This CDR3 is 15 amino acids long. The germline V gene encodes CDR1 SGHTA and CDR2 FQGNSA. The V and J ends lost 3 bases and 2 bases respectively, with 13 bases between them. The CDR3 sequence: CASSFSMTGNYGYTF. CDR3 nucleotides: TGTGCCAGCAGCTTTTCTATGACGGGCAACTATGGCTACACCTTC.

In this sample, this clonotype turned up many times. This rearrangement joins TRBV12-3 or TRBV12-4 to TRBJ1-2, with 10 bases matching TRBD1. With 7 bases clipped from V and 8 bases from J, the junction kept 7 bases outside the gene matches. This CDR3 is built from 13 residues. Here the CDR3 DNA reads TGTGCCAGCACTCCTGGACAGGGGGGAGGCTACACCTTC. This encodes CASTPGQGGGYTF.

CDR3 in DNA: TGCAGTGCGCACCTACCGGGACTAAACGAGCAGTACGTC. Residues: CSAHLPGLNEQYV. V usage is TRBV20-1 and J usage is TRBJ2-7, with TRBD2 identical over 7 bases. The V and J ends lost 6 bases and 5 bases, in that order; junction bases with no gene match: 10. Germline V CDR1 and CDR2: DFQATT, SNEGSKA (reference sequence). CDR3 size: 13 residues.

This clonotype was detected many times. This chain connects TRBV5-1 to TRBJ2-1; 8 bases fit TRBD1. The CDR3 spans 15 residues. Germline-derived CDR1 and CDR2 are SGHRS and YFSETQ. V lost 2 bases to trimming and J lost 6 bases; unmatched junction nucleotides: 7. The CDR3 nucleotides read TGCGCCAGCAGCTTAGGACAGGGATCGAGCAATGAGCAGTTCTTC. Amino acids: CASSLGQGSSNEQFF.

The chain joins TRBV28 to TRBJ1-5; maybe TRBD1 (6 bases). Germline CDR1 reads MDHEN; CDR2 reads SYDVKM. V shed 1 base and J shed 4 bases, with 8 bases lying between them. The CDR3 contains 14 residues. DNA of the CDR3: TGTGCCAGCAGTTTATATAGGGGGAATCAGCCCCAGCATTTT. It yields the protein CASSLYRGNQPQHF.

This clonotype has only a few counts. V gene TRBV5-1 combines with J gene TRBJ2-3; 15 positions match TRBD2. V trimming: 0 bases; J trimming: 2 bases; junction bases outside the gene matches: 4. CDR1 SGHRS and CDR2 YFSETQ come from the germline V gene. This CDR3 is 18 amino acids long. The CDR3, as DNA: TGCGCCAGCAGCTTGGCCGGGACTAGCGGGAGGTACACAGATACGCAGTATTTT. It yields the protein CASSLAGTSGRYTDTQYF.

This clonotype turned up a few times. This sequence joins TRBV5-1 and TRBJ1-2; TRBD1 is a possible D gene (6 bases). CDR1 is SGHRS, CDR2 YFSETQ, per germline. The germline V and J ends were trimmed by 4 bases and 3 bases, with 13 bases remaining between them. The length of the CDR3 is 14 residues. The CDR3 DNA reads as TGCGCCAGCAGCCAACAGGGATTCGACTATGGCTACACCTTC. Translation: CASSQQGFDYGYTF. The whole variable domain, filled in from reference TRBV5-1 and TRBJ1-2, reads KAGVTQTPRYLIKTRGQQVTLSCSPISGHRSVSWYQQTPGQGLQFLFEYFSETQRNKGNFPGRFSGRQFSNSRSEMNVSTLELGDSALYLCASSQQGFDYGYTFGSGTRLTVV.

The chain is built from TRBV11-1 and TRBJ2-3; 11 nucleotides line up with TRBD2. The CDR3 covers 16 residues. With 6 bases clipped from V and 2 bases from J, the junction kept 7 bases outside the gene matches. Germline CDR1 and CDR2: SGHAT and FQDESV (reference sequence). This CDR3 is CASSSLAGAPTDTQYF. CDR3 bases: TGTGCCAGCAGTTCACTAGCGGGGGCCCCCACAGATACGCAGTATTTT.

Concerning this clonotype: A much larger clone sits a single nucleotide away, making a read error possible. The chain couples TRBV3-1 to TRBJ1-1; no firm D call. Trimming pared 3 bases from V and 1 base from J, leaving 3 bases between. CDR3 length equals 12 residues. CDR1 and CDR2 (germline): LGHDT, YNNKEL (reference sequence). For the CDR3, the DNA is TGTGCCAGCAGCCAGAGGAACACTGAAGCTTTCTTT. Encoded protein: CASSQRNTEAFF.

This clonotype was detected a few times. This sequence joins TRBV7-9 and TRBJ1-1, with a weak D call TRBD1 (6 bases). Trimming stripped 2 bases from V and 1 base from J, with 17 bases between. The CDR3 totals 17 residues. Germline CDR1 SEHNR, CDR2 FQNEAQ (reference sequence). As DNA, the CDR3 is TGTGCCAGCAGCTTATTGCCCAGGACAGACTCGAACACTGAAGCTTTCTTT. Translating gives CASSLLPRTDSNTEAFF.

This sequence joins TRBV28 and TRBJ1-2; TRBD1 is a possible D gene (5 bases). Trimming left V 7 bases short and J 8 bases short, with 14 bases between. Germline loops: CDR1 MDHEN, CDR2 SYDVKM. The CDR3 is 12 amino acids. CDR3 coding DNA: TGTGCCAGCACCTCTTCGGGGGAAGGCTACACCTTC. This sequence encodes CASTSSGEGYTF.

The V and J genes are TRBV11-2 and TRBJ1-3; D unresolved. From germline, CDR1 is SGHAT and CDR2 FQNNGV. The CDR3 covers 13 residues. Between the trimmed V and J ends, which lost 5 bases and 0 bases, there was a span of 5 bases. CDR3 residues: CASSLHSGNTIYF. Here the CDR3 DNA reads TGTGCCAGCAGCCTACACTCTGGAAACACCATATATTTT.

The genes are TRBV28 and TRBJ2-3, with D perhaps TRBD1 (6 bases). Germline CDR1 and CDR2: MDHEN and SYDVKM. V shed 6 bases and J shed 2 bases, with 18 bases lying between them. This CDR3 region has 16 residues. The CDR3 bases are TGTGCCAGCAGCGGGGAACGGGACAACCCCACAGATACGCAGTATTTT. Protein: CASSGERDNPTDTQYF.

This clonotype was seen only a few times. The chain carries TRBV7-2 and TRBJ2-1, with D possibly TRBD2 on 5 matching bases. The CDR3 is 12 residues long. The germline V gene has CDR1 SGHTA and CDR2 FQGNSA. With 6 bases removed from V and 7 bases from J, the gap between germline ends came to 10 bases. The CDR3 sequence: CASRILVNEQFF. In nucleotides, the CDR3 is TGTGCCAGCAGAATACTAGTAAATGAGCAGTTCTTC.

The chain uses TRBV7-9 and TRBJ2-2, with unresolved D. This CDR3 has 11 residues. Between the trimmed V and J ends, which lost 6 bases and 7 bases, there was a span of 6 bases. The V gene's germline CDR1 is SEHNR and CDR2 FQNEAQ (reference sequence). The CDR3 here is CASRTYGELFF. In DNA, the CDR3 is TGTGCCAGCAGGACCTACGGGGAGCTGTTTTTT.

The rearrangement links TRBV7-2 to TRBJ1-2; 7 bases are a match to TRBD1. There are 15 residues in the CDR3. V was pared by 4 bases and J by 4 bases, with 9 bases of the junction left unmatched. Germline V gene lookup returns CDR1 SGHTA and CDR2 FQGNSA. CDR3: CASSSRTGGGYGYTF. The CDR3, as DNA: TGTGCCAGCAGCTCCCGGACAGGCGGCGGCTATGGCTACACCTTC.

This clonotype was counted between two and nine times. The rearrangement uses TRBV20-1 and TRBJ2-4; D is ambiguous. The CDR3 runs to 12 residues. The V end was cut by 4 bases, the J end by 8 bases, with 12 bases between. Per the germline V gene, CDR1 is DFQATT and CDR2 is SNEGSKA (reference sequence). The CDR3 loop reads CSATPDGYIQYF. The DNA for the CDR3 is TGCAGTGCTACCCCGGATGGATACATTCAGTACTTC.

This clonotype has a single count. V is TRBV7-3 and J is TRBJ2-3, with 11 bases identical to TRBD2. Per the germline V gene, CDR1 is SGHTA and CDR2 is FQGTGA. V shed 4 bases, J shed 4 bases, and the junction held 4 bases outside the gene matches. The CDR3 spans 15 residues. The CDR3 is CASSSTSGGADTQYF. The CDR3 DNA is TGTGCCAGCAGCTCCACTAGCGGGGGAGCAGATACGCAGTATTTT.

This clonotype was picked up a small number of times. This chain uses TRBV3-1 with TRBJ1-6, with D maybe TRBD1 (5 bases). This CDR3 is 15 amino acids long. V shed 5 bases and J shed 5 bases, with 13 bases lying between them. CDR1 is LGHDT and CDR2 is YNNKEL in the germline V gene (reference sequence). As DNA, the CDR3 is TGTGCCAGCAGCTATATGACAGCCAATAATTCACCCCTCCACTTT. Its protein is CASSYMTANNSPLHF.

This clonotype was seen many times. The rearrangement uses TRBV6-5 and TRBJ2-7, with 7 bases lining up with TRBD1. Germline CDR1 MNHEY, CDR2 SVGAGI. Trimming at V came to 5 bases and at J to 3 bases, leaving 4 bases not matched to a gene. The CDR3 loop spans 13 amino acids. The CDR3 DNA follows: TGTGCCAGCAGTAACAGGGGTCTCTACGAGCAGTACGTC. Translated: CASSNRGLYEQYV.

In its sample, this clonotype was seen a few times. The rearrangement uses TRBV5-4 and TRBJ1-1; TRBD1 aligns across 7 bases. Trimming took 5 bases from V and 0 from J; bases not matched to a gene: 10. Germline V gives CDR1 SGHNT, CDR2 YYREEE (reference sequence). This CDR3 region has 16 residues. As DNA, the CDR3 is TGTGCCAGCAGGCAGGGGGTCAAGGTTATGAACACTGAAGCTTTCTTT. Translating gives CASRQGVKVMNTEAFF.

The chain recombines TRBV20-1 with TRBJ2-5; TRBD1 is a possible D gene (5 bases). Trimming took off 3 bases at V and 5 bases at J, with 16 bases between the two ends. The CDR3 is 14 amino acids. The germline V gene encodes CDR1 DFQATT and CDR2 SNEGSKA (reference sequence). CDR3 DNA: TGCAGTGCTAGTGGGGCAGGGCTAAGGGAGACCCAGTACTTC. Translating it yields CSASGAGLRETQYF.

This clonotype was counted many times. The chain employs TRBV3-1 and TRBJ2-3; the match to TRBD2 covers 11 bases. The CDR3 length is 15 residues. Trimming at V came to 4 bases and at J to 1 base, leaving 1 base not matched to a gene. CDR1 and CDR2 from the germline V gene are LGHDT and YNNKEL (reference sequence). The DNA of the CDR3 is TGTGCCAGCAGCCTGACTAGCGGGGGCACAGATACGCAGTATTTT. Protein sequence: CASSLTSGGTDTQYF.